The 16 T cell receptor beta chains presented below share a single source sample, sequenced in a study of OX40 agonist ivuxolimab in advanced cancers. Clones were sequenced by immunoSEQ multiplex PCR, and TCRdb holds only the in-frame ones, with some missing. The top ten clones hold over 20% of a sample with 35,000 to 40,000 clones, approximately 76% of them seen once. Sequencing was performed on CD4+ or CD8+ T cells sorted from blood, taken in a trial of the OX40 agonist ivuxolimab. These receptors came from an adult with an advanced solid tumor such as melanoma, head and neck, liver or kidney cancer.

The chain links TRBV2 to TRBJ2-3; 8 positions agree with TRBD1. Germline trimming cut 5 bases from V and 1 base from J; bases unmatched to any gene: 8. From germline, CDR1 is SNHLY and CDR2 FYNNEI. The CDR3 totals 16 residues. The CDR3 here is CASSRTGRSGTDTQYF. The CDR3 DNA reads TGTGCCAGCAGTCGGACAGGGAGGAGTGGCACAGATACGCAGTATTTT.

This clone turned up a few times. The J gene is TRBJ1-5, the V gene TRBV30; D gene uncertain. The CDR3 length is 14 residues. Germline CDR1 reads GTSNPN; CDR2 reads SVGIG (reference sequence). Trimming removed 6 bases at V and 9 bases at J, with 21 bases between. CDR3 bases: TGTGCCTGTCTCCCCCGCGGAGGATCGGGGCCCCAGCATTTT. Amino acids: CACLPRGGSGPQHF. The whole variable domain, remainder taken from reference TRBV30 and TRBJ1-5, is SQTIHQWPATLVQPVGSPLSLECTVEGTSNPNLYWYRQAAGRGLQLLFYSVGIGQISSEVPQNLSASRPQDRQFILSSKKLLLSDSGFYLCACLPRGGSGPQHFGDGTRLSIL.

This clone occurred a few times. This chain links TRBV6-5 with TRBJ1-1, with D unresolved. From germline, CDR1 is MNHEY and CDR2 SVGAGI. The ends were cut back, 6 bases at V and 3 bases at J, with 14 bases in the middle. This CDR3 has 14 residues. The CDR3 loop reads CASRRMGKDTEAFF. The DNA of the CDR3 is TGTGCCAGCAGGAGAATGGGGAAGGACACTGAAGCTTTCTTT.

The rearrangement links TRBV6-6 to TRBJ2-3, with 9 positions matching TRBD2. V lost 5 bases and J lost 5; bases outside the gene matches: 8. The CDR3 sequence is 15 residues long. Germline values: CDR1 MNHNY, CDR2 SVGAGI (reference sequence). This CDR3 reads CASSRLAGAIDTQYF. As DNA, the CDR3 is TGTGCCAGCAGTCGTTTAGCGGGGGCGATAGATACGCAGTATTTT.

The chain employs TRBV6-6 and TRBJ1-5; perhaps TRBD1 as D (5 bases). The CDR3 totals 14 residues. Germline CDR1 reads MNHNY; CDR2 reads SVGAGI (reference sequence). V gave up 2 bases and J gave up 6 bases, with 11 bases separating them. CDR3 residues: CASSYPEGFQPQHF. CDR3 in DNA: TGTGCCAGCAGTTACCCGGAGGGGTTTCAGCCCCAGCATTTT.

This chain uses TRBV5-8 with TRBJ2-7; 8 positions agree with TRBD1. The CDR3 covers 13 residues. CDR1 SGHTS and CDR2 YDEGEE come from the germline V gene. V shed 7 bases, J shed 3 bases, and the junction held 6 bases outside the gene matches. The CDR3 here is CASGRQGIYEQYF. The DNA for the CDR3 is TGTGCCAGCGGAAGACAGGGGATCTACGAGCAGTACTTC.

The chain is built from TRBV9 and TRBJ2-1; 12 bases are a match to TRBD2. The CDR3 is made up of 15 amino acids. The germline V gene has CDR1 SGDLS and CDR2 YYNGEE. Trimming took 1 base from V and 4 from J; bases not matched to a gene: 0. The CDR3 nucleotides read TGTGCCAGCAGCGTACTAGCGGGGGGGTACAATGAGCAGTTCTTC. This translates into CASSVLAGGYNEQFF.

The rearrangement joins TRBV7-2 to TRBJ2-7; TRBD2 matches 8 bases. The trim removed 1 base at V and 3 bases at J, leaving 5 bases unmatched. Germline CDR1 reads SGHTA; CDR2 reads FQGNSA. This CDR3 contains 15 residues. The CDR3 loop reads CASSLGASGHYEQYF. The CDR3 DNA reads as TGTGCCAGCAGCTTAGGGGCTAGCGGGCACTACGAGCAGTACTTC.

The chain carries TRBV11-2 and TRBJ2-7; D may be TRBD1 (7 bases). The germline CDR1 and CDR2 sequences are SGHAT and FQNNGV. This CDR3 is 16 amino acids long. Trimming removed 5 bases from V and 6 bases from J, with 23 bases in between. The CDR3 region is CASSPRRGQTPIEQYF. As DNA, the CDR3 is TGTGCCAGCAGCCCCAGGCGGGGACAGACCCCTATCGAGCAGTACTTC.

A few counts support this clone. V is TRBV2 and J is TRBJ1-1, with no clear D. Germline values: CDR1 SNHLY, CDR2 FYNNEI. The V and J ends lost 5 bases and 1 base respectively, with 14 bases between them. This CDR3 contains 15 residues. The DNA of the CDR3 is TGTGCCAGCAGTTACACTGTCGGCCGGAACACTGAAGCTTTCTTT. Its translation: CASSYTVGRNTEAFF.

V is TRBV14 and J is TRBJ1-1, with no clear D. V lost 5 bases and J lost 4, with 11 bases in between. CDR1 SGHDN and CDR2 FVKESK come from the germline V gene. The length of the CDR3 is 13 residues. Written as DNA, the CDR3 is TGTGCCAGCAGCAAAACAATCGGCACTGAAGCTTTCTTT. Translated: CASSKTIGTEAFF.

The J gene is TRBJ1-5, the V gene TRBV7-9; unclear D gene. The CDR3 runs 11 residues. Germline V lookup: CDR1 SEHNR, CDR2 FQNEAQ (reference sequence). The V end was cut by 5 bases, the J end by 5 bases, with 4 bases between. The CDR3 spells CASSLYQPQHF. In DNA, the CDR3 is TGTGCCAGCAGCCTCTATCAGCCCCAGCATTTT.

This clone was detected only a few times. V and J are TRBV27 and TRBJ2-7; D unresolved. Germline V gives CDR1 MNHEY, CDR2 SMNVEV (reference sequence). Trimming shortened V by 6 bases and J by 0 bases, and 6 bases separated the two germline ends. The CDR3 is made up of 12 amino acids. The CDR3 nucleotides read TGTGCCAGCAGCCGAAGCTCCTACGAGCAGTACTTC. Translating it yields CASSRSSYEQYF.

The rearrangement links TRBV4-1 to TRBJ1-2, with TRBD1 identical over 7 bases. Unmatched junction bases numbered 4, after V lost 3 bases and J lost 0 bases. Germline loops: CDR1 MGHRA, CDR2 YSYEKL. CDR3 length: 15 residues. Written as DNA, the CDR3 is TGCGCCAGCAGCCATCACAGGGGATCTAACTATGGCTACACCTTC. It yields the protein CASSHHRGSNYGYTF.

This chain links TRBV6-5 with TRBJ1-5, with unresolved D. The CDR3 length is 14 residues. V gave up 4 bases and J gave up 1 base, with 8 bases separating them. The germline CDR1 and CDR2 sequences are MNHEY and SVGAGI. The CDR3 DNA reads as TGTGCCAGCAGTTTAGGCGGAAGCAATCAGCCCCAGCATTTT. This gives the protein CASSLGGSNQPQHF.

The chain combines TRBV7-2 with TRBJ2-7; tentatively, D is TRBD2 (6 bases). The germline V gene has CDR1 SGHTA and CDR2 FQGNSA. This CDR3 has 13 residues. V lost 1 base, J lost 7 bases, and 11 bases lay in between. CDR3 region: CASSLGRVGEQYF. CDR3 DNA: TGTGCCAGCAGCTTAGGGAGGGTTGGGGAGCAGTACTTC.